Sequencing of this TCR beta chain was carried out in a study of CD8 T cells in Susac syndrome. Random hexamers primed reverse transcription of about 0.45 to 1 ug RNA. One entry per CDR3 protein results from TCRdb running MiXCR on the immunoSEQ multiplex PCR reads. The table lists hundreds of thousands of distinct CDR3 sequences, 65% to 90% of them singletons. Germline V gene data show CDR1 as KGHDR and CDR2 as SFDVKD. V was clipped by 5 bases and J by 2 bases; unmatched bases: 3. There are 15 residues in the CDR3. The sequence was collected from a human donor with multiple sclerosis. The sequenced sample was CD8+ T cells from PBMCs. The gene calls are TRBV24-1 and TRBJ2-3; 10 nucleotides agree with TRBD1. Written as DNA, the CDR3 is TGTGCCACCAGTGTTGGGACAGGGGCCACAGATACGCAGTATTTT. Protein product: CATSVGTGATDTQYF.